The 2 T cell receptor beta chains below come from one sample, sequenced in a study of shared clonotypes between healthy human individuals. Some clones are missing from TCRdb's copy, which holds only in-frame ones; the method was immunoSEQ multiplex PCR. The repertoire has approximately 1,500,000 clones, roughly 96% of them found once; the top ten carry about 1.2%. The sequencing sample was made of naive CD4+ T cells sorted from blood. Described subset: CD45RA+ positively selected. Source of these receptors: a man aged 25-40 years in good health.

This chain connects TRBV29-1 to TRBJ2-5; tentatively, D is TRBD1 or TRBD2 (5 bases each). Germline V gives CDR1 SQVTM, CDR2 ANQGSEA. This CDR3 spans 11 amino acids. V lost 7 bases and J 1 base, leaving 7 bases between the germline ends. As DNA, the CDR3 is TGCAGCGCTGGGGGCCAAGAGACCCAGTACTTC. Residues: CSAGGQETQYF.

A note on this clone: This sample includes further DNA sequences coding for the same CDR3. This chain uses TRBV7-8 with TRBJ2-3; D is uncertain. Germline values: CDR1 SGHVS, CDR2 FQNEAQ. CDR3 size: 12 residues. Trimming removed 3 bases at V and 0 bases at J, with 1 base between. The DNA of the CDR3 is TGTGCCAGCAGCTTTAGCACAGATACGCAGTATTTT. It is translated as CASSFSTDTQYF.